This record covers a single TCR beta chain. This entry belongs to a study of blood T cell repertoires in COVID-19. With 5 bases removed from V and 5 bases from J, the gap between germline ends came to 10 bases. The CDR3 length is 13 residues. Germline CDR1 SGHVS, CDR2 FNYEAQ. Assay: immunoSEQ multiplex PCR; the TCRdb copy retains only in-frame clones and omits some. This table has more than 120,000 clones, about 90% appearing once. The clonotype originates from a man between 45 and 60 years old who had recovered from COVID-19. J is TRBJ2-1 and V is TRBV7-6; tentative D call: TRBD2 (5 bases). Sequencing was performed on peripheral blood. DNA of the CDR3: TGTGCCAGCAGCCGGAGGCCAGACAATGAGCAGTTCTTC. This translates into CASSRRPDNEQFF.